This T cell receptor (beta chain) came from a study of T cells in Graves' hyperthyroidism and ophthalmopathy. Looked up from germline, CDR1 is SGHTA and CDR2 is FQGNSA. This CDR3 comprises 16 residues. V was clipped by 1 base and J by 5 bases; unmatched bases: 10. This clonotype was counted many times. The investigators amplified TCR beta CDR3 regions from RNA transcripts. Carried out on the TCR CDR3, a first-round RT-PCR used the HTBI primer set. TCRdb redid the calling of the multiplex PCR reads with MiXCR, one entry per CDR3 protein. The sample has under 350,000 distinct CDR3 sequences, around 15% seen once. Investigators excluded patients with uncontrolled infection, other autoimmune disease, pregnancy or lactation.

The chain has TRBV7-2 and TRBJ2-5; 7 positions match TRBD1. Sequenced sample: blood. This receptor was identified in a woman aged 55-70 years with Graves' ophthalmopathy. The CDR3 sequence: CASSLVRAGGRETQYF. CDR3 bases: TGTGCCAGCAGCTTAGTCCGGGCAGGGGGTAGGGAGACCCAGTACTTC.